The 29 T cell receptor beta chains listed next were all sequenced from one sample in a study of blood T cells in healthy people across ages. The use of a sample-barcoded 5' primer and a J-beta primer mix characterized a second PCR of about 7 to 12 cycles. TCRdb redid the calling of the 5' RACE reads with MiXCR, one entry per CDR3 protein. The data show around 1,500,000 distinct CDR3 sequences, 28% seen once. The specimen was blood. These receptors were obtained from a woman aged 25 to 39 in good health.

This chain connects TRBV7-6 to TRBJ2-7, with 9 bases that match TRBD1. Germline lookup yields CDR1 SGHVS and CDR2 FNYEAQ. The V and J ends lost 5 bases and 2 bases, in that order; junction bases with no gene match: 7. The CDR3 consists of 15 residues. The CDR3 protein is CASSDRQGVPYEQYF. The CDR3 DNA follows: TGTGCCAGCAGCGACCGACAGGGGGTTCCCTACGAGCAGTACTTC.

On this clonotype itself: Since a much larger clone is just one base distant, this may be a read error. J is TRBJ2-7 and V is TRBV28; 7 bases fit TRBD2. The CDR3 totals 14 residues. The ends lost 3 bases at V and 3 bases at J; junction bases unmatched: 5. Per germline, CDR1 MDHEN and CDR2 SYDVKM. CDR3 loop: CASSFPGLGYEQYF. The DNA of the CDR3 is TGTGCCAGCAGTTTTCCTGGACTAGGCTACGAGCAGTACTTC. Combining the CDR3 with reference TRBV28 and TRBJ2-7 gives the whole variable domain DVKVTQSSRYLVKRTGEKVFLECVQDMDHENMFWYRQDPGLGLRLIYFSYDVKMKEKGDIPEGYSVSREKKERFSLILESASTNQTSMYLCASSFPGLGYEQYFGPGTRLTVT.

CDR3 sequence (DNA): TGTGCCAGCAGTTCGGGGGGGACTCACTATGGCTACACCTTC. This codes for CASSSGGTHYGYTF. The genes are TRBV28 and TRBJ1-2, with TRBD1 as a possible D gene (5 bases). Trimming took 4 bases from V and 3 from J, leaving 12 bases between them. CDR1 and CDR2 from the germline V gene are MDHEN and SYDVKM. The CDR3 length is 14 residues.

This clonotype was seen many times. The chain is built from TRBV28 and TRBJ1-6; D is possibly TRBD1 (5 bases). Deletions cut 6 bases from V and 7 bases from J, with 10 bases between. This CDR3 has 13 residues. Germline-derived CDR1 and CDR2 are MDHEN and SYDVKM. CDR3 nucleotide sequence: TGTGCCAGCAGGGGGACTAACAATTCACCCCTCCACTTT. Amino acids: CASRGTNNSPLHF.

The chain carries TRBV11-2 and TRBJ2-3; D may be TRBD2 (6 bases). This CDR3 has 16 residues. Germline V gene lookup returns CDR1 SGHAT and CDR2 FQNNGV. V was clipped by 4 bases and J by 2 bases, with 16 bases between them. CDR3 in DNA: TGTGCCAGCAGCTGGACGGCGGGACCCAACACAGATACGCAGTATTTT. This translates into CASSWTAGPNTDTQYF. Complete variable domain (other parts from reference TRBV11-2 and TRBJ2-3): EAGVAQSPRYKIIEKRQSVAFWCNPISGHATLYWYQQILGQGPKLLIQFQNNGVVDDSQLPKDRFSAERLKGVDSTLKIQPAKLEDSAVYLCASSWTAGPNTDTQYFGPGTRLTVL.

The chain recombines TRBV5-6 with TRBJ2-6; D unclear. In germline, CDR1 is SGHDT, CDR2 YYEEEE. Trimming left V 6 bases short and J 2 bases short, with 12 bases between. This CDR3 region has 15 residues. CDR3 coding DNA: TGTGCCAGCACGCCGGTAGGGACTGGGGCCAACGTCCTGACTTTC. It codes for CASTPVGTGANVLTF.

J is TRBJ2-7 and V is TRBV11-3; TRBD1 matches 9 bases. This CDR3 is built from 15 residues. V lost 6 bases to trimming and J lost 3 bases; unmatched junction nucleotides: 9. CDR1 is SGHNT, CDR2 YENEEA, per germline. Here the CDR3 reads CASRGQGPSFYEQYF. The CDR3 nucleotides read TGTGCCAGCAGAGGACAGGGGCCGAGCTTCTACGAGCAGTACTTC.

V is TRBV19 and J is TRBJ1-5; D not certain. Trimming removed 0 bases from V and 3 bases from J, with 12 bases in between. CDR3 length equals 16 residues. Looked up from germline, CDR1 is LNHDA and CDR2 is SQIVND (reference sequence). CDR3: CASSIDSFSFNQPQHF. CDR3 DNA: TGTGCCAGTAGTATAGATTCTTTTAGCTTCAATCAGCCCCAGCATTTT.

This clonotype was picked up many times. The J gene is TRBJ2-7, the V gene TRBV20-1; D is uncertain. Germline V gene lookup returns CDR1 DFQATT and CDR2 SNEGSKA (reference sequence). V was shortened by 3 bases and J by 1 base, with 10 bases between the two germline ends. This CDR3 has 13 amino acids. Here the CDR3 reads CSARMPGSYEQYF. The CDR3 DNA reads TGCAGTGCTAGGATGCCAGGTTCCTACGAGCAGTACTTC.

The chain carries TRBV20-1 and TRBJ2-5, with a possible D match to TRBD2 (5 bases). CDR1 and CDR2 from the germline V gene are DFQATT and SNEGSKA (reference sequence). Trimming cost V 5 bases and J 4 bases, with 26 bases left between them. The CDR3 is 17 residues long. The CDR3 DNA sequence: TGCAGTGCTCCCTCCGACTTAGCGATGCGATCTGGAGAGACCCAGTACTTC. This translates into CSAPSDLAMRSGETQYF.

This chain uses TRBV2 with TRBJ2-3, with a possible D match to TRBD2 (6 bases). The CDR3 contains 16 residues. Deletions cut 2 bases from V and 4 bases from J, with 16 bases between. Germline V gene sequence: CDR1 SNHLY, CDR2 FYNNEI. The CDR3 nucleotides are TGTGCCAGCAGTGAATTCTTCCGGGAGACCTCAGATACGCAGTATTTT. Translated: CASSEFFRETSDTQYF. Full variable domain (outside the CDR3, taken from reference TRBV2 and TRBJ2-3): EPEVTQTPSHQVTQMGQEVILRCVPISNHLYFYWYRQILGQKVEFLVSFYNNEISEKSEIFDDQFSVERPDGSNFTLKIRSTKLEDSAMYFCASSEFFRETSDTQYFGPGTRLTVL.

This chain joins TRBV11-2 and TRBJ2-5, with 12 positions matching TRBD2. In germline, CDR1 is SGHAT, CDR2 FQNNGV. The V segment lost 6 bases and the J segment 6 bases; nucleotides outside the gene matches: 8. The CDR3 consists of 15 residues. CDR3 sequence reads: CASRKRTSGVQTQYF. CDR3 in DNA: TGTGCCAGCAGAAAACGGACTAGCGGGGTCCAGACCCAGTACTTC.

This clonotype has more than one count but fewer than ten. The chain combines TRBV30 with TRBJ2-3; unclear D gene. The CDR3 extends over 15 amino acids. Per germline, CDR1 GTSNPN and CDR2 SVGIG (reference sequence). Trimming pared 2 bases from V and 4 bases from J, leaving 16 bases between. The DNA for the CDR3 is TGTGCCTGGAGTAGTGGGCCCGCTGAGGCAGATACGCAGTATTTT. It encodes CAWSSGPAEADTQYF.

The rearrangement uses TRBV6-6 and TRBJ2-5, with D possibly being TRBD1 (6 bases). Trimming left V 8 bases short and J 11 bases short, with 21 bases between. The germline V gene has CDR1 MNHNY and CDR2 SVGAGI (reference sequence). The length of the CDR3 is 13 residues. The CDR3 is CASGDTLPREQYF. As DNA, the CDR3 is TGTGCCAGCGGGGACACTCTCCCGAGGGAGCAGTACTTC.

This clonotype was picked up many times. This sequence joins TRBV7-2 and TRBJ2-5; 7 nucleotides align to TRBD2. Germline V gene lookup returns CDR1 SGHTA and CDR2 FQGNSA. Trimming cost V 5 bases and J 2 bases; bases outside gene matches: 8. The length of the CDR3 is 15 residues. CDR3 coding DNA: TGTGCCAGCAGCCCCTTTTACGGGAGGCAAGAGACCCAGTACTTC. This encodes CASSPFYGRQETQYF.

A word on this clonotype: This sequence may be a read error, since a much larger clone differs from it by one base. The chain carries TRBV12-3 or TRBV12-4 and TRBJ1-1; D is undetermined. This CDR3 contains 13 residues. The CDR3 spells CAGSSEGKSEAFF. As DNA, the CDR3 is TGTGCCGGCAGTTCCGAAGGGAAATCTGAAGCTTTCTTT.

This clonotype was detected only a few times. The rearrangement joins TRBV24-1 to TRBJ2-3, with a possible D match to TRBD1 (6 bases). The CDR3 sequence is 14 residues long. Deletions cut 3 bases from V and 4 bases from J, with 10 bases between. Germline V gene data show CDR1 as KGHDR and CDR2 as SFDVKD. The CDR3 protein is CATSDPRGPDTQYF. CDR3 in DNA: TGTGCCACCAGTGATCCCAGGGGCCCAGATACGCAGTATTTT.

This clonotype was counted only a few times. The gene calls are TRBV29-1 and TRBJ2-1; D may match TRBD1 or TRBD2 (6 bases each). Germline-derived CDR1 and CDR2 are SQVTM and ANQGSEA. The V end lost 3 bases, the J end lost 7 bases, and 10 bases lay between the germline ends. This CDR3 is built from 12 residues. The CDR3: CSVDGGGNEQFF. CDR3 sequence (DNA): TGCAGCGTTGATGGAGGGGGAAATGAGCAGTTCTTC.

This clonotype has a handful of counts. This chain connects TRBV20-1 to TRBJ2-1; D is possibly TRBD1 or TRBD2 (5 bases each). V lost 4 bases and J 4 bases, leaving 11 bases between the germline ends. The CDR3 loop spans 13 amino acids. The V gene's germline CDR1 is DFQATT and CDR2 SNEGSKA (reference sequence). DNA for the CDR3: TGCAGTGCTATACGGGGCGGATACAATGAGCAGTTCTTC. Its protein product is CSAIRGGYNEQFF.

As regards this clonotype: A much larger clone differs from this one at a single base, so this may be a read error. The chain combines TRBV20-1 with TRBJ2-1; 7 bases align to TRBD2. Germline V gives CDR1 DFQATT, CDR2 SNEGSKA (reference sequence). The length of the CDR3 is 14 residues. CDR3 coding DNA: TGCAGTACTAGGTCCCAGGGAGGGAACAATGAGCAGTTCTTC. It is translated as CSTRSQGGNNEQFF.

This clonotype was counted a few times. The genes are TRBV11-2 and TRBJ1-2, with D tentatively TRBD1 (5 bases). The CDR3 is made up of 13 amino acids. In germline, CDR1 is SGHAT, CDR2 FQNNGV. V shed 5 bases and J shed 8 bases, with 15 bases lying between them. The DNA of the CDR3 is TGTGCCAGCAGCCTATTCACAAGGGACGGCTACACCTTC. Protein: CASSLFTRDGYTF.

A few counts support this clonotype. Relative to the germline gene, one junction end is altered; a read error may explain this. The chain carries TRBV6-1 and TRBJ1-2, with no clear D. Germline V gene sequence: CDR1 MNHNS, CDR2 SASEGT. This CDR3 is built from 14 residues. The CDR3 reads CAGSDPLILGGYTF. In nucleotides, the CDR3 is TGTGCCGGCAGTGACCCCTTAATACTGGGGGGCTACACCTTC.

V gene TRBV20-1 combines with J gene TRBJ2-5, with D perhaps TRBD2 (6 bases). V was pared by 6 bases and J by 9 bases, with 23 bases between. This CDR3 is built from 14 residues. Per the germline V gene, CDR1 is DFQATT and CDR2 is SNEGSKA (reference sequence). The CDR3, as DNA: TGCAGTGCCCACGCGGGACTCCAAGGGGAGGCCCAGTACTTC. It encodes CSAHAGLQGEAQYF.

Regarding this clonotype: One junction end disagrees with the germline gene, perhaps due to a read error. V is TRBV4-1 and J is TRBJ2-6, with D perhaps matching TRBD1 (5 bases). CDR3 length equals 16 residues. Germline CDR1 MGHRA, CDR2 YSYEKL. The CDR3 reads CASSQDLASGANALTF. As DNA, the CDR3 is TGCGCCAGCAGCCAAGATCTCGCCTCTGGGGCCAACGCCCTGACTTTC.

The CDR3 DNA sequence: TGTGCTAGTGGTAAACCAGCGGCATCGAACACCGGGGAGCTGTTTTTT. Its protein product is CASGKPAASNTGELFF. The chain joins TRBV12-5 to TRBJ2-2; weak D call: TRBD2 (5 bases). The CDR3 sequence is 16 residues long. Germline-derived CDR1 and CDR2 are LGHNT and FRNRAP. Trimming pared 5 bases from V and 0 bases from J, leaving 13 bases between.

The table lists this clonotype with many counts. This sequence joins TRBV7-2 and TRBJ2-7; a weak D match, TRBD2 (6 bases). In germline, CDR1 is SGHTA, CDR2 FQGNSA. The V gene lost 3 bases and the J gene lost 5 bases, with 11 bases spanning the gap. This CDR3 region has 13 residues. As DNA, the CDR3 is TGTGCCAGCAGCTTCGGGAGATCCAACGAGCAGTACTTC. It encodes CASSFGRSNEQYF.

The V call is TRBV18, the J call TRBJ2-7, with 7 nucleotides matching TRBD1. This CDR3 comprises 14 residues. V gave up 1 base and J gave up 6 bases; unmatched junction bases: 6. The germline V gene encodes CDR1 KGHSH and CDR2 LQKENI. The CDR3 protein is CASSPRFGTAEQYF. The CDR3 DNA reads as TGTGCCAGCTCACCACGGTTTGGGACAGCCGAGCAGTACTTC.

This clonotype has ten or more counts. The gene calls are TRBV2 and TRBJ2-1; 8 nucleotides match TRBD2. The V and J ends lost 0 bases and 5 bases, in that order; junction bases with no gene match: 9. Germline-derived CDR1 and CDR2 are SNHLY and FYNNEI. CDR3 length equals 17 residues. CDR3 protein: CASSEAFGGGRNNEQFF. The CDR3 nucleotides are TGTGCCAGCAGTGAAGCGTTTGGCGGGGGGCGTAACAATGAGCAGTTCTTC.

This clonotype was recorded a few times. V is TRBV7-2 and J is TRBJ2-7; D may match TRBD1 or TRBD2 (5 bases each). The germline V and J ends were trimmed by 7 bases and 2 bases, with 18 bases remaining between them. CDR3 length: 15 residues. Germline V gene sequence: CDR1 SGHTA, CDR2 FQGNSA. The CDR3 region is CASTVRAGTAYEQYF. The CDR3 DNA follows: TGTGCCAGCACCGTACGGGCCGGGACCGCCTACGAGCAGTACTTC.